What follows are 17 T cell receptor beta chains derived from one specimen sequenced in a study of radiation and T cells in renal cell carcinoma. Specified time point: baseline pretreatment blood. Treatment described: 15 Gy SBRT to primary tumor, nephrectomy 4 weeks later. Clones were read by immunoSEQ multiplex PCR, and TCRdb kept only the in-frame ones, dropping some. The profile shows 150,000 or so clones, about 88% of them singletons. The material sequenced was blood, taken from a patient whose treatment included radiotherapy and nephrectomy. All receptors come from a woman in her 70s with renal cell carcinoma.

The rearrangement links TRBV2 to TRBJ1-2, with TRBD1 matching 10 bases. The V gene's germline CDR1 is SNHLY and CDR2 FYNNEI. Trimming removed 6 bases from V and 8 bases from J; junction bases left unmatched: 6. The CDR3 has 13 amino acids. CDR3 residues: CASRTGGANGYTF. CDR3 sequence (DNA): TGTGCCAGCAGGACAGGGGGCGCAAACGGCTACACCTTC.

The CDR3 DNA reads TGTGCCAGCAGCTTCCCAGGGCAGTACCAAGAGACCCAGTACTTC. This encodes CASSFPGQYQETQYF. The V and J genes are TRBV7-9 and TRBJ2-5; perhaps TRBD1 as D (5 bases). V lost 3 bases and J lost 0, with 11 bases in between. Per germline, CDR1 SEHNR and CDR2 FQNEAQ (reference sequence). The CDR3 spans 15 residues.

This chain joins TRBV19 and TRBJ1-1; 7 bases fit TRBD1. The V gene's germline CDR1 is LNHDA and CDR2 SQIVND (reference sequence). The CDR3 spans 15 residues. With V trimmed by 6 bases and J by 4 bases, 11 bases remained unmatched. As DNA, the CDR3 is TGTGCCAGTAGAACGGCAGGGGGGTGGGGCACTGAAGCTTTCTTT. Protein sequence: CASRTAGGWGTEAFF.

This clone appeared a single time. V usage is TRBV7-9 and J usage is TRBJ2-5, with no clear D. Looked up from germline, CDR1 is SEHNR and CDR2 is FQNEAQ (reference sequence). Trimming stripped 2 bases from V and 0 bases from J, with 16 bases between. CDR3 length equals 17 residues. The chain's CDR3 is CASSLWNKATDQETQYF. CDR3 nucleotides: TGTGCCAGCAGCTTATGGAATAAGGCCACAGACCAAGAGACCCAGTACTTC.

J is TRBJ2-2 and V is TRBV5-1; 9 bases match TRBD1. V was pared by 2 bases and J by 3 bases, with 2 bases of the junction left unmatched. This CDR3 has 15 amino acids. From germline, CDR1 is SGHRS and CDR2 YFSETQ. In nucleotides, the CDR3 is TGCGCCAGCAGCTTACAGGGGGCTGACACCGGGGAGCTGTTTTTT. It codes for CASSLQGADTGELFF. The full variable domain, rest sourced from reference TRBV5-1 and TRBJ2-2, is KAGVTQTPRYLIKTRGQQVTLSCSPISGHRSVSWYQQTPGQGLQFLFEYFSETQRNKGNFPGRFSGRQFSNSRSEMNVSTLELGDSALYLCASSLQGADTGELFFGEGSRLTVL.

V gene TRBV11-2 combines with J gene TRBJ2-1; 9 bases are a match to TRBD2. Germline CDR1 reads SGHAT; CDR2 reads FQNNGV. The CDR3 extends over 15 amino acids. The J segment lost 6 bases and the V segment lost 1 base, leaving 4 bases of the junction unmatched. This CDR3 reads CASSLGGGGFNEQFF. In DNA form, the CDR3 reads TGTGCCAGCAGCTTAGGCGGGGGGGGTTTCAATGAGCAGTTCTTC.

V gene TRBV18 combines with J gene TRBJ1-6, with 7 bases aligning to TRBD1. Unmatched junction bases numbered 3, after V lost 4 bases and J lost 9 bases. Germline CDR1 KGHSH, CDR2 LQKENI. CDR3 length: 13 residues. This CDR3 reads CASSRQGGSPLHF. DNA of the CDR3: TGTGCCAGCTCACGGCAGGGGGGTTCACCCCTCCACTTT.

The chain uses TRBV19 and TRBJ2-1; 10 nucleotides align to TRBD1. CDR1 is LNHDA and CDR2 is SQIVND in the germline V gene (reference sequence). The CDR3 runs to 16 residues. The V gene end was trimmed by 3 bases and the J gene end by 10 bases; junction bases not matched to a gene: 12. The CDR3 DNA reads TGTGCCAGTAGTATCACCGGGACAGGGGTTTCACCGGAGCAGTTCTTC. Its translation is CASSITGTGVSPEQFF.

The V and J genes are TRBV6-6 and TRBJ2-3; tentative D call: TRBD2 (7 bases). CDR1 is MNHNY, CDR2 SVGAGI, per germline (reference sequence). With 2 bases removed from V and 5 bases from J, the gap between germline ends came to 11 bases. The CDR3 has 14 residues. The CDR3 sequence: CASSYGGAKDTQYF. Here the CDR3 DNA reads TGTGCCAGCAGTTACGGGGGGGCAAAAGATACGCAGTATTTT.

This clone was seen a few times. The chain combines TRBV15 with TRBJ1-2, with 8 bases lining up with TRBD1. The CDR3 sequence is 15 residues long. Germline CDR1 and CDR2: LNHNV and YYDKDF (reference sequence). Trimming at V came to 1 base and at J to 5 bases, leaving 6 bases not matched to a gene. Here the CDR3 DNA reads TGTGCCACCAGCAGAGGCCGGACAGGGCGTTATGGCTACACCTTC. Protein: CATSRGRTGRYGYTF.

This clone was seen only once. This rearrangement joins TRBV6-5 to TRBJ1-6; D is unclear. V was clipped by 7 bases and J by 8 bases, with 12 bases between them. This CDR3 spans 13 amino acids. The germline gives CDR1 MNHEY, CDR2 SVGAGI. The DNA for the CDR3 is TGTGCCAGCACAGAGCCCGGGGATTCACCCCTCCACTTT. It specifies CASTEPGDSPLHF.

The chain links TRBV7-6 to TRBJ1-1; D might be TRBD1 (5 bases). In germline, CDR1 is SGHVS, CDR2 FNYEAQ. This CDR3 spans 14 amino acids. Trimming took 5 bases from V and 7 from J, leaving 17 bases between them. CDR3 loop: CASSPHGADIEAFF. The CDR3 DNA reads as TGTGCCAGCAGCCCCCATGGGGCCGATATTGAAGCTTTCTTT.

The chain employs TRBV11-3 and TRBJ2-5; D remains ambiguous. Germline CDR1 reads SGHNT; CDR2 reads YENEEA. CDR3 length equals 14 residues. Trimming took off 3 bases at V and 0 bases at J, with 8 bases between the two ends. In DNA, the CDR3 is TGTGCCAGCAGCTTGGCAGGCAACCAAGAGACCCAGTACTTC. Translation: CASSLAGNQETQYF.

A word on this clone: One end of the junction is discordant with germline, which a read error may explain. The chain joins TRBV7-7 to TRBJ1-1; D call uncertain. Germline V CDR1 and CDR2: SSHAT, FNYEAQ (reference sequence). The CDR3 loop spans 15 amino acids. In DNA, the CDR3 is TGTGCTAGCAGCTTGTCAGACCGGCCAGGAACTGAAGCTTTCTTT. It yields the protein CASSLSDRPGTEAFF.

The chain couples TRBV19 to TRBJ2-6; TRBD1 matches at 7 bases. Trimming cost V 8 bases and J 1 base; bases outside gene matches: 5. Germline CDR1 and CDR2: LNHDA and SQIVND (reference sequence). The CDR3 contains 15 residues. CDR3 bases: TGTGCCAGTCTAACAGGGGTGTCTGGGGCCAACGTCCTGACTTTC. It codes for CASLTGVSGANVLTF.

The table lists this clone with a few counts. This chain uses TRBV10-3 with TRBJ1-1; 9 bases line up with TRBD1. The CDR3 length is 16 residues. Germline CDR1 and CDR2: ENHRY and SYGVKD. The junction had 11 bases not matched to a gene; V was cut back by 4 bases and J by 5 bases. In DNA, the CDR3 is TGTGCCATCAGTGCCACAGGGGGCGGAAGGGAAACTGAAGCTTTCTTT. Translation: CAISATGGGRETEAFF.

The chain has TRBV7-2 and TRBJ1-3; D might be TRBD1 (5 bases). V was clipped by 5 bases and J by 0 bases, with 11 bases between them. The CDR3 has 15 amino acids. Germline lookup yields CDR1 SGHTA and CDR2 FQGNSA. The chain's CDR3 is CASSPGRSSGNTIYF. CDR3 in DNA: TGTGCCAGCAGCCCGGGACGGAGCTCTGGAAACACCATATATTTT.